Listed below are T cell receptor beta chains from one sample, sequenced in a study of shared T cell receptors in the human thymus. Sequencing used immunoSEQ multiplex PCR; TCRdb keeps in-frame clones, though not all of them. The sample lists more than 300,000 clones; around 95% were seen once. The specimen sequenced was thymocytes. The receptors were sampled from a human donor. The CDR3 runs from the conserved cysteine through the conserved F or W. The order of the fields is clone size, D gene, CDR3 length, V gene, J gene, CDR3 protein, CDR3 DNA. A D gene is named only where the DNA matches it firmly. The size entry is marked missing in some rows and otherwise reads once, few, many or a size class.

clone_size: -; d_call: -; cdr3_length: 13; v_call: TRBV6-5; j_call: TRBJ1-1; cdr3_aa: CASKLRGKAEAFF; cdr3_nt: TGTGCCAGCAAACTCCGGGGGAAGGCTGAAGCTTTCTTT
clone_size: -; d_call: -; cdr3_length: 15; v_call: TRBV4-3; j_call: TRBJ2-3; cdr3_aa: CASSQDTGSTDTQYF; cdr3_nt: TGCGCCAGCAGCCAAGATACGGGTAGCACAGATACGCAGTATTTT
clone_size: -; d_call: -; cdr3_length: 14; v_call: TRBV27; j_call: TRBJ1-3; cdr3_aa: CASSPGQSGNTIYF; cdr3_nt: TGTGCCAGCAGCCCAGGACAGAGCGGGAACACCATATATTTT
clone_size: -; d_call: -; cdr3_length: 16; v_call: TRBV27; j_call: TRBJ2-7; cdr3_aa: CASSPLNRDTTYEQYF; cdr3_nt: TGTGCCAGCAGTCCTTTAAACCGGGACACGACCTACGAGCAGTACTTC
clone_size: -; d_call: -; cdr3_length: 15; v_call: TRBV6-6; j_call: TRBJ1-1; cdr3_aa: CASSLRGGLNTEAFF; cdr3_nt: TGTGCCAGCAGCCTCCGGGGTGGGTTGAACACTGAAGCTTTCTTT
clone_size: -; d_call: TRBD2; cdr3_length: 16; v_call: TRBV2; j_call: TRBJ2-5; cdr3_aa: CATRTSGLSLGETQYF; cdr3_nt: TGTGCCACCCGTACTAGCGGCCTATCCCTGGGGGAGACCCAGTACTTC
clone_size: -; d_call: -; cdr3_length: 14; v_call: TRBV25-1; j_call: TRBJ2-7; cdr3_aa: CASSAPARAYEQYF; cdr3_nt: TGTGCCAGCAGTGCGCCAGCGCGGGCCTACGAGCAGTACTTC
clone_size: -; d_call: -; cdr3_length: 13; v_call: TRBV27; j_call: TRBJ1-1; cdr3_aa: CASSLTGTTEAFF; cdr3_nt: TGTGCCAGCAGTCTAACTGGAACCACTGAAGCTTTCTTT
clone_size: -; d_call: TRBD2; cdr3_length: 18; v_call: TRBV27; j_call: TRBJ2-2; cdr3_aa: CASSLSASGNANTGELFF; cdr3_nt: TGTGCCAGCAGTTTATCGGCTAGCGGGAATGCGAACACCGGGGAGCTGTTTTTT
clone_size: -; d_call: -; cdr3_length: 14; v_call: TRBV28; j_call: TRBJ2-3; cdr3_aa: CASSSGNLADTQYF; cdr3_nt: TGTGCCAGCAGTTCCGGGAACCTCGCAGATACGCAGTATTTT
clone_size: -; d_call: -; cdr3_length: 14; v_call: TRBV4-1; j_call: TRBJ2-7; cdr3_aa: CASSQGPISYEQYF; cdr3_nt: TGCGCCAGCAGCCAAGGGCCCATCTCCTACGAGCAGTACTTC
clone_size: -; d_call: -; cdr3_length: 17; v_call: TRBV15; j_call: TRBJ2-5; cdr3_aa: CATSPDRREDHQETQYF; cdr3_nt: TGTGCCACCAGCCCCGATCGGAGGGAAGATCACCAAGAGACCCAGTACTTC
clone_size: -; d_call: TRBD1; cdr3_length: 16; v_call: TRBV11-1; j_call: TRBJ2-7; cdr3_aa: CASSTRQGGLSYEQYF; cdr3_nt: TGTGCCAGCAGCACCCGACAGGGGGGACTCTCCTACGAGCAGTACTTC
clone_size: -; d_call: -; cdr3_length: 14; v_call: TRBV5-4; j_call: TRBJ2-5; cdr3_aa: CASSLEQGQETQYF; cdr3_nt: TGTGCCAGCAGCTTGGAGCAGGGGCAAGAGACCCAGTACTTC
clone_size: -; d_call: -; cdr3_length: 13; v_call: TRBV19; j_call: TRBJ2-2; cdr3_aa: CASSNQRSGELFF; cdr3_nt: TGTGCCAGTAGTAACCAGCGGAGCGGGGAGCTGTTTTTT
clone_size: once; d_call: TRBD1; cdr3_length: 18; v_call: TRBV15; j_call: TRBJ1-1; cdr3_aa: CATSTALAGDRLNTEAFF; cdr3_nt: TGTGCCACCAGCACCGCCCTAGCTGGGGACAGGCTTAACACTGAAGCTTTCTTT
clone_size: -; d_call: TRBD2; cdr3_length: 16; v_call: TRBV5-1; j_call: TRBJ2-5; cdr3_aa: CASSWGLAARKETQYF; cdr3_nt: TGCGCCAGCAGCTGGGGACTAGCGGCGAGGAAAGAGACCCAGTACTTC
clone_size: once; d_call: TRBD2; cdr3_length: 17; v_call: TRBV10-2; j_call: TRBJ2-7; cdr3_aa: CASSEGETSGGSYEQYF; cdr3_nt: TGCGCCAGCAGTGAGGGGGAGACTAGCGGGGGATCCTACGAGCAGTACTTC
clone_size: -; d_call: TRBD1; cdr3_length: 15; v_call: TRBV25-1; j_call: TRBJ2-7; cdr3_aa: CASSERGTGVHEQYF; cdr3_nt: TGTGCCAGCAGTGAGAGAGGGACAGGGGTCCACGAGCAGTACTTC
clone_size: -; d_call: -; cdr3_length: 12; v_call: TRBV5-1; j_call: TRBJ2-7; cdr3_aa: CASSLGEYEQYF; cdr3_nt: TGCGCCAGCAGCTTGGGGGAGTACGAGCAGTACTTC
clone_size: -; d_call: TRBD2; cdr3_length: 18; v_call: TRBV7-2; j_call: TRBJ2-3; cdr3_aa: CASRHKGASGISTDTQYF; cdr3_nt: TGTGCCAGCAGGCACAAAGGGGCTAGCGGGATTTCCACAGATACGCAGTATTTT
clone_size: -; d_call: TRBD2; cdr3_length: 16; v_call: TRBV7-9; j_call: TRBJ2-3; cdr3_aa: CASSLGLAGSTDTQYF; cdr3_nt: TGTGCCAGCAGCCTTGGACTAGCGGGGAGCACAGATACGCAGTATTTT
clone_size: -; d_call: TRBD2; cdr3_length: 15; v_call: TRBV7-9; j_call: TRBJ2-1; cdr3_aa: CASSFLAGGNDEQFF; cdr3_nt: TGTGCCAGCAGCTTCTTAGCGGGAGGAAACGATGAGCAGTTCTTC
clone_size: once; d_call: TRBD2; cdr3_length: 14; v_call: TRBV14; j_call: TRBJ2-7; cdr3_aa: CASSPPGGSHEQYF; cdr3_nt: TGTGCCAGCAGCCCCCCGGGGGGGTCCCACGAGCAGTACTTC
clone_size: few; d_call: TRBD1; cdr3_length: 18; v_call: TRBV28; j_call: TRBJ2-2; cdr3_aa: CASSPVPDRGKVTGELFF; cdr3_nt: TGTGCCAGCAGCCCCGTTCCTGACAGGGGAAAGGTCACCGGGGAGCTGTTTTTT
clone_size: -; d_call: -; cdr3_length: 15; v_call: TRBV11-2; j_call: TRBJ2-2; cdr3_aa: CASSSDSLNTGELFF; cdr3_nt: TGTGCCAGCAGCTCGGACTCCCTGAACACCGGGGAGCTGTTTTTT
clone_size: -; d_call: -; cdr3_length: 15; v_call: TRBV19; j_call: TRBJ1-1; cdr3_aa: CASSIEGGMNTEAFF; cdr3_nt: TGTGCCAGTAGTATAGAGGGAGGGATGAACACTGAAGCTTTCTTT
clone_size: -; d_call: -; cdr3_length: 14; v_call: TRBV28; j_call: TRBJ2-7; cdr3_aa: CASSSGGTLYEQYF; cdr3_nt: TGTGCCAGCAGTTCCGGGGGAACTCTCTACGAGCAGTACTTC
clone_size: -; d_call: -; cdr3_length: 12; v_call: TRBV2; j_call: TRBJ2-7; cdr3_aa: CALRGVAYEQYF; cdr3_nt: TGTGCCTTACGTGGGGTCGCCTACGAGCAGTACTTC
clone_size: -; d_call: TRBD1; cdr3_length: 16; v_call: TRBV27; j_call: TRBJ2-2; cdr3_aa: CASSNPGTGITGELFF; cdr3_nt: TGTGCCAGCAGTAACCCCGGGACAGGAATTACCGGGGAGCTGTTTTTT
clone_size: -; d_call: -; cdr3_length: 18; v_call: TRBV14; j_call: TRBJ2-2; cdr3_aa: CASSQGSHYTTDTGELFF; cdr3_nt: TGTGCCAGCAGCCAAGGGAGTCATTACACGACGGACACCGGGGAGCTGTTTTTT
clone_size: -; d_call: TRBD2; cdr3_length: 15; v_call: TRBV27; j_call: TRBJ2-1; cdr3_aa: CASLTPGLGYNEQFF; cdr3_nt: TGTGCCAGCCTCACCCCGGGACTAGGCTACAATGAGCAGTTCTTC
clone_size: -; d_call: TRBD2; cdr3_length: 19; v_call: TRBV6-1; j_call: TRBJ2-5; cdr3_aa: CASSEGTSGGQKVKETQYF; cdr3_nt: TGTGCCAGCAGTGAAGGGACTAGCGGGGGGCAAAAAGTAAAAGAGACCCAGTACTTC
clone_size: -; d_call: -; cdr3_length: 17; v_call: TRBV27; j_call: TRBJ1-4; cdr3_aa: CASSLSGVRGGDEKLFF; cdr3_nt: TGTGCCAGCAGTTTATCAGGGGTTAGGGGGGGAGACGAAAAACTGTTTTTT
clone_size: once; d_call: -; cdr3_length: 15; v_call: TRBV6-4; j_call: TRBJ2-1; cdr3_aa: CASSDRRVSYNEQFF; cdr3_nt: TGTGCCAGCAGTGACAGGAGAGTATCCTACAATGAGCAGTTCTTC
clone_size: -; d_call: -; cdr3_length: 20; v_call: TRBV1; j_call: TRBJ2-1; cdr3_aa: CTSSPPGLAGARSSYNEQFF; cdr3_nt: TGCACCAGCAGCCCTCCGGGACTAGCGGGAGCTCGGAGCTCCTACAATGAGCAGTTCTTC
clone_size: -; d_call: TRBD1; cdr3_length: 16; v_call: TRBV27; j_call: TRBJ1-2; cdr3_aa: CASSSNPRDRRCGYTF; cdr3_nt: TGTGCCAGCAGTTCTAATCCCCGGGACAGACGTTGTGGCTACACCTTC
clone_size: -; d_call: TRBD1; cdr3_length: 18; v_call: TRBV27; j_call: TRBJ1-1; cdr3_aa: CASSPNPPGQGMNTEAFF; cdr3_nt: TGTGCCAGCAGTCCTAATCCCCCGGGACAGGGGATGAACACTGAAGCTTTCTTT
clone_size: once; d_call: TRBD2; cdr3_length: 16; v_call: TRBV4-1; j_call: TRBJ2-1; cdr3_aa: CASSQDVASGYNEQFF; cdr3_nt: TGCGCCAGCAGCCAAGATGTCGCTAGCGGATACAATGAGCAGTTCTTC
clone_size: -; d_call: TRBD1; cdr3_length: 18; v_call: TRBV6-1; j_call: TRBJ2-1; cdr3_aa: CASSEIQPRDRVYNEQFF; cdr3_nt: TGTGCCAGCAGTGAAATCCAGCCCCGGGACAGGGTCTACAATGAGCAGTTCTTC
clone_size: -; d_call: -; cdr3_length: 20; v_call: TRBV19; j_call: TRBJ1-5; cdr3_aa: CASSIDSQDLRVYSNQPQHF; cdr3_nt: TGTGCCAGTAGTATAGATTCCCAAGATCTCAGGGTCTATAGCAATCAGCCCCAGCATTTT
clone_size: -; d_call: -; cdr3_length: 12; v_call: TRBV6-5; j_call: TRBJ2-7; cdr3_aa: CASSAVRPEQYF; cdr3_nt: TGTGCCAGCAGTGCAGTGCGACCCGAGCAGTACTTC
clone_size: -; d_call: -; cdr3_length: 14; v_call: TRBV10-3; j_call: TRBJ2-1; cdr3_aa: CAISDRELYNEQFF; cdr3_nt: TGTGCCATCAGTGACAGGGAACTTTACAATGAGCAGTTCTTC
clone_size: -; d_call: TRBD1; cdr3_length: 15; v_call: TRBV2; j_call: TRBJ1-2; cdr3_aa: CASSTGTGVGYGYTF; cdr3_nt: TGTGCCAGCAGTACCGGGACAGGGGTCGGCTATGGCTACACCTTC
clone_size: -; d_call: -; cdr3_length: 16; v_call: TRBV5-6; j_call: TRBJ2-7; cdr3_aa: CASSLSPAPIPYEQYF; cdr3_nt: TGTGCCAGCAGCTTATCCCCAGCCCCTATTCCCTACGAGCAGTACTTC
clone_size: -; d_call: -; cdr3_length: 16; v_call: TRBV19; j_call: TRBJ2-5; cdr3_aa: CASSGAGGGRKETQYF; cdr3_nt: TGTGCCAGTAGTGGGGCGGGTGGGGGTCGGAAGGAGACCCAGTACTTC
clone_size: -; d_call: -; cdr3_length: 15; v_call: TRBV28; j_call: TRBJ2-1; cdr3_aa: CASSPDMGPYNEQFF; cdr3_nt: TGTGCCAGCAGCCCGGACATGGGACCCTACAATGAGCAGTTCTTC
clone_size: -; d_call: TRBD1; cdr3_length: 18; v_call: TRBV28; j_call: TRBJ2-7; cdr3_aa: CASSLVRGGQGPSYEQYF; cdr3_nt: TGTGCCAGCAGTTTAGTTCGTGGCGGACAGGGTCCCTCCTACGAGCAGTACTTC
clone_size: -; d_call: -; cdr3_length: 16; v_call: TRBV11-2; j_call: TRBJ2-3; cdr3_aa: CASRLGGSPRTDTQYF; cdr3_nt: TGTGCCAGCAGACTTGGGGGGAGCCCTCGCACAGATACGCAGTATTTT
clone_size: -; d_call: -; cdr3_length: 13; v_call: TRBV10-2; j_call: TRBJ2-7; cdr3_aa: CASSERQPYEQYF; cdr3_nt: TGCGCCAGCAGTGAAAGACAGCCCTACGAGCAGTACTTC
clone_size: -; d_call: -; cdr3_length: 15; v_call: TRBV30; j_call: TRBJ2-5; cdr3_aa: CAWSVPRQEKETQYF; cdr3_nt: TGTGCCTGGAGTGTACCCCGACAGGAGAAAGAGACCCAGTACTTC
clone_size: -; d_call: TRBD1; cdr3_length: 17; v_call: TRBV5-4; j_call: TRBJ2-7; cdr3_aa: CASSYGNSGTATYEQYF; cdr3_nt: TGTGCCAGCAGCTACGGGAATTCTGGGACAGCCACCTACGAGCAGTACTTC
clone_size: -; d_call: TRBD2; cdr3_length: 16; v_call: TRBV28; j_call: TRBJ2-1; cdr3_aa: CASSPGRGGCYNEQFF; cdr3_nt: TGTGCCAGCAGTCCCGGGAGGGGAGGTTGCTACAATGAGCAGTTCTTC
clone_size: once; d_call: TRBD2; cdr3_length: 18; v_call: TRBV4-2; j_call: TRBJ2-2; cdr3_aa: CASSQGLAGVMNTGELFF; cdr3_nt: TGTGCCAGCAGCCAAGGCCTAGCGGGGGTTATGAACACCGGGGAGCTGTTTTTT
clone_size: -; d_call: -; cdr3_length: 17; v_call: TRBV14; j_call: TRBJ2-7; cdr3_aa: CASSQTKTEKDSYEQYF; cdr3_nt: TGTGCCAGCAGCCAAACTAAGACGGAGAAGGACTCCTACGAGCAGTACTTC
clone_size: -; d_call: -; cdr3_length: 22; v_call: TRBV4-3; j_call: TRBJ2-6; cdr3_aa: CASSQDEGGAGSGSNGANVLTF; cdr3_nt: TGCGCCAGCAGCCAAGACGAAGGGGGCGCAGGAAGCGGGAGTAATGGGGCCAACGTCCTGACTTTC
clone_size: -; d_call: TRBD1; cdr3_length: 17; v_call: TRBV4-1; j_call: TRBJ2-2; cdr3_aa: CASSHRDRGQNTGELFF; cdr3_nt: TGCGCCAGCAGCCACCGGGACAGGGGGCAGAACACCGGGGAGCTGTTTTTT
clone_size: -; d_call: TRBD1; cdr3_length: 15; v_call: TRBV10-3; j_call: TRBJ1-5; cdr3_aa: CAISGTGKFGQPQHF; cdr3_nt: TGTGCCATCAGCGGGACAGGGAAATTCGGACAGCCCCAGCATTTT